Listed here are 16 T cell receptor beta chains from one sample, sequenced in a study of CD8 T cells in Susac syndrome (dated by TCRdb to between 2018 and 2021). The method was the immunoSEQ multiplex PCR assay. RNA was extracted using the RNeasy kit, and about 0.5 to 1 ug of the RNA was reverse transcribed with random hexamers. Clones were called with MiXCR by TCRdb after fastp trimmed the public reads at Q25, and only in-frame beta chains were retained. One record per CDR3 amino acid sequence lists the most common genes and DNA. In all, the sample holds roughly 120,000 distinct CDR3 sequences, and 85% to 95% of those were seen once. The ten largest clones represent roughly 0.33% of the sample. Specimen: CD8+ T cells from PBMCs. The receptors were gathered from a human donor with multiple sclerosis.

The chain links TRBV9 to TRBJ2-5; TRBD1 aligns across 7 bases. The germline gives CDR1 SGDLS, CDR2 YYNGEE. The CDR3 is 14 amino acids. After removal of 0 bases from V and 4 bases from J, the junction contained 3 bases not matched to a gene. The CDR3 bases are TGTGCCAGCAGCGTAGAAGGGGGCAGAGAGACCCAGTACTTC. It specifies CASSVEGGRETQYF. Combining the CDR3 with reference TRBV9 and TRBJ2-5 gives the whole variable domain DSGVTQTPKHLITATGQRVTLRCSPRSGDLSVYWYQQSLDQGLQFLIQYYNGEERAKGNILERFSAQQFPDLHSELNLSSLELGDSALYFCASSVEGGRETQYFGPGTRLLVL.

The chain carries TRBV7-2 and TRBJ1-4; D is unresolved. Trimming shortened V by 3 bases and J by 7 bases, and 6 bases separated the two germline ends. Germline V lookup: CDR1 SGHTA, CDR2 FQGNSA. The CDR3 is 12 amino acids. CDR3 region: CASSFRFEKLFF. CDR3 in DNA: TGTGCCAGCAGCTTTAGATTTGAAAAACTGTTTTTT.

The rearrangement links TRBV6-5 to TRBJ1-2, with D maybe TRBD1 (6 bases). Germline values: CDR1 MNHEY, CDR2 SVGAGI. The CDR3 consists of 13 residues. Deletions cut 7 bases from V and 6 bases from J, with 15 bases between. The CDR3 nucleotides read TGTGCCAGCACTCCTCGGGCAGGGGATGGCTACACCTTC. Its protein is CASTPRAGDGYTF.

The V gene is TRBV21-1, the J gene TRBJ1-3; TRBD1 is the table's D call, not checked against the DNA. TRBV21-1 has pseudogene status. The length of the CDR3 is 16 residues. In DNA, the CDR3 is TGTGCCAGCAGCAAAGAATGTGGGGGACCTGGAAACACCATATATTTT. Its protein is CASSKECGGPGNTIYF.

This chain uses TRBV7-9 with TRBJ2-1; D unresolved. The CDR3 has 15 amino acids. Trimming pared 0 bases from V and 5 bases from J, leaving 11 bases between. Germline V gives CDR1 SEHNR, CDR2 FQNEAQ (reference sequence). As DNA, the CDR3 is TGTGCCAGCAGCTTAGCGCACAACGATAACAATGAGCAGTTCTTC. This encodes CASSLAHNDNNEQFF.

J is TRBJ1-1 and V is TRBV24-1, with 7 positions matching TRBD1. The CDR3 loop spans 11 amino acids. Germline CDR1 and CDR2: KGHDR and SFDVKD. Trimming took 10 bases from V and 8 from J; bases not matched to a gene: 6. This chain's CDR3 is CATKGGGEAFF. CDR3 nucleotides: TGTGCCACTAAGGGAGGGGGCGAAGCTTTCTTT.

This chain uses TRBV4-1 with TRBJ1-2; maybe TRBD1 (6 bases). CDR1 MGHRA and CDR2 YSYEKL come from the germline V gene. With 0 bases removed from V and 0 bases from J, the gap between germline ends came to 11 bases. This CDR3 comprises 16 residues. CDR3 DNA sequence: TGCGCCAGCAGCCAAGATCGGTCAGGGGCTAACTATGGCTACACCTTC. Protein: CASSQDRSGANYGYTF.

This chain uses TRBV12-3 or TRBV12-4 with TRBJ2-1, with D tentatively TRBD2 (6 bases). This CDR3 has 15 residues. Trimming removed 2 bases at V and 0 bases at J, with 8 bases between. The chain's CDR3 is CASSLSSVSYNEQFF. CDR3 DNA sequence: TGTGCCAGCAGTTTATCTAGCGTCTCCTACAATGAGCAGTTCTTC.

V usage is TRBV9 and J usage is TRBJ2-1; 7 nucleotides line up with TRBD2. Trimming removed 0 bases from V and 9 bases from J; junction bases left unmatched: 6. Germline V gene sequence: CDR1 SGDLS, CDR2 YYNGEE. This CDR3 contains 14 residues. CDR3 DNA sequence: TGTGCCAGCAGCGTAGGAGGAAGGGAGGGTGAGCAGTTCTTC. This gives the protein CASSVGGREGEQFF. The full variable domain, with the rest looked up from reference TRBV9 and TRBJ2-1, is DSGVTQTPKHLITATGQRVTLRCSPRSGDLSVYWYQQSLDQGLQFLIQYYNGEERAKGNILERFSAQQFPDLHSELNLSSLELGDSALYFCASSVGGREGEQFFGPGTRLTVL.

V and J are TRBV19 and TRBJ2-5; 7 nucleotides match TRBD1. Trimming removed 5 bases from V and 4 bases from J; junction bases left unmatched: 7. The CDR3 has 14 amino acids. Germline CDR1 is LNHDA and CDR2 is SQIVND (reference sequence). The CDR3 spells CASSGTGVRETQYF. CDR3 nucleotides: TGTGCCAGTAGTGGAACAGGGGTGCGAGAGACCCAGTACTTC.

This rearrangement joins TRBV9 to TRBJ1-3; weak D call: TRBD1 (6 bases). From germline, CDR1 is SGDLS and CDR2 YYNGEE. The CDR3 loop spans 16 amino acids. V was pared by 0 bases and J by 0 bases, with 10 bases between. CDR3: CASSVETGNSGNTIYF. The DNA for the CDR3 is TGTGCCAGCAGCGTAGAGACAGGCAACTCTGGAAACACCATATATTTT. The full variable domain, with the rest looked up from reference TRBV9 and TRBJ1-3, is DSGVTQTPKHLITATGQRVTLRCSPRSGDLSVYWYQQSLDQGLQFLIQYYNGEERAKGNILERFSAQQFPDLHSELNLSSLELGDSALYFCASSVETGNSGNTIYFGEGSWLTVV.

The chain joins TRBV29-1 to TRBJ1-1, with a tentative D call TRBD1 (5 bases). Trimming removed 7 bases from V and 8 bases from J, with 17 bases in between. From germline, CDR1 is SQVTM and CDR2 ANQGSEA. The CDR3 covers 12 residues. Written as DNA, the CDR3 is TGCAGCGGATCCGGGACGGAGGCCGAAGCTTTCTTT. Translated: CSGSGTEAEAFF. The entire variable domain, with the rest obtained from reference TRBV29-1 and TRBJ1-1, is as follows: SAVISQKPSRDICQRGTSLTIQCQVDSQVTMMFWYRQQPGQSLTLIATANQGSEATYESGFVIDKFPISRPNLTFSTLTVSNMSPEDSSIYLCSGSGTEAEAFFGQGTRLTVV.

J is TRBJ1-1 and V is TRBV10-3; TRBD1 matches at 10 bases. Looked up from germline, CDR1 is ENHRY and CDR2 is SYGVKD. V lost 4 bases, J lost 5 bases, and 7 bases stayed unmatched. The CDR3 consists of 15 residues. CDR3 sequence: CAISVDRGRGTEAFF. The CDR3 DNA sequence: TGTGCCATCAGTGTTGACAGGGGGCGAGGTACTGAAGCTTTCTTT.

The genes are TRBV28 and TRBJ2-7; D is ambiguous. The CDR3 spans 11 residues. Trimming cost V 4 bases and J 5 bases, with 6 bases left between them. Germline lookup yields CDR1 MDHEN and CDR2 SYDVKM. The chain's CDR3 is CASSSPNEQYF. CDR3 sequence (DNA): TGTGCCAGCAGTTCCCCGAACGAGCAGTACTTC. Filled out from reference TRBV28 and TRBJ2-7, the complete variable domain reads DVKVTQSSRYLVKRTGEKVFLECVQDMDHENMFWYRQDPGLGLRLIYFSYDVKMKEKGDIPEGYSVSREKKERFSLILESASTNQTSMYLCASSSPNEQYFGPGTRLTVT.

This chain links TRBV5-1 with TRBJ1-1; D possibly corresponds to TRBD1 (5 bases). Trimming cost V 4 bases and J 6 bases, with 13 bases left between them. The CDR3 has 13 residues. CDR1 is SGHRS and CDR2 is YFSETQ in the germline V gene. In DNA, the CDR3 is TGCGCCAGCAGCCGTTACCCGGGGCCTGAAGCTTTCTTT. It encodes CASSRYPGPEAFF.

V and J are TRBV13 and TRBJ1-2; 7 positions match TRBD1. This CDR3 is built from 16 residues. The V and J ends lost 4 bases and 4 bases, in that order; junction bases with no gene match: 12. Per the germline V gene, CDR1 is PRHDT and CDR2 is FYEKMQ (reference sequence). In DNA form, the CDR3 reads TGTGCCAGCAGCTCCAGGGGGGACCTGAACGGCTATGGCTACACCTTC. Residues: CASSSRGDLNGYGYTF. Together with reference TRBV13 and TRBJ1-2, the CDR3 gives the full variable domain: AAGVIQSPRHLIKEKRETATLKCYPIPRHDTVYWYQQGPGQDPQFLISFYEKMQSDKGSIPDRFSAQQFSDYHSELNMSSLELGDSALYFCASSSRGDLNGYGYTFGSGTRLTVV.